The next 27 T cell receptor beta chains were all read from a single sample in a study of blood T cell repertoires in COVID-19. Produced via immunoSEQ multiplex PCR; TCRdb's table is partial and in-frame only. The repertoire holds 200,000 to 300,000 clones, with roughly 84% as singletons. Sequences were obtained from peripheral blood. These receptors came from a man in his 60s with acute or convalescent COVID-19.

This rearrangement joins TRBV27 to TRBJ2-5; D might be TRBD2 (5 bases). Germline V gives CDR1 MNHEY, CDR2 SMNVEV (reference sequence). The CDR3 loop spans 14 amino acids. V lost 5 bases and J 1 base, leaving 11 bases between the germline ends. CDR3 nucleotides: TGTGCCAGCAGTCCGCCCGGACTCCAAGAGACCCAGTACTTC. Protein product: CASSPPGLQETQYF.

Comments on this clone: The same CDR3 is also encoded by other DNA sequences in this sample. This chain connects TRBV27 to TRBJ1-1, with D unclear. CDR3 length: 16 amino acids. Trimming removed 6 bases at V and 1 base at J, with 18 bases between. CDR1 is MNHEY and CDR2 is SMNVEV in the germline V gene (reference sequence). The CDR3: CASSRERLLENTEAFF. In DNA, the CDR3 is TGTGCCAGCAGCCGGGAGCGCCTTTTAGAGAACACTGAAGCTTTCTTT.

The chain has TRBV11-2 and TRBJ2-1; 15 nucleotides line up with TRBD2. The CDR3 runs 14 residues. The V segment lost 5 bases and the J segment 10 bases; nucleotides outside the gene matches: 3. CDR1 is SGHAT and CDR2 is FQNNGV in the germline V gene. The CDR3: CASSPGTSGREQFF. DNA for the CDR3: TGTGCCAGCAGCCCCGGGACTAGCGGGAGGGAGCAGTTCTTC.

This chain links TRBV5-4 with TRBJ2-3; 8 nucleotides align to TRBD1. The CDR3 spans 15 residues. V was clipped by 2 bases and J by 1 base; unmatched bases: 3. CDR1 and CDR2 (germline): SGHNT, YYREEE (reference sequence). CDR3 DNA: TGTGCCAGCAGCTTCGGGACAGGCCGCACAGATACGCAGTATTTT. Its translation is CASSFGTGRTDTQYF.

V usage is TRBV3-1 (or the pseudogene TRBV3-2) and J usage is TRBJ1-2; D not resolved. This CDR3 has 14 residues. Germline V gene data show CDR1 as LGHDT and CDR2 as YNNKEL (reference sequence). Trimming left V 0 bases short and J 4 bases short, with 9 bases between. This chain's CDR3 is CASSQEARGYGYTF. For the CDR3, the DNA is TGTGCCAGCAGCCAAGAGGCCAGAGGCTATGGCTACACCTTC.

This clone was counted a few times. The chain links TRBV5-1 to TRBJ2-1; TRBD1 is a possible D gene (5 bases). Germline CDR1 is SGHRS and CDR2 is YFSETQ. Between the trimmed V and J ends, which lost 8 bases and 0 bases, there was a span of 9 bases. The CDR3 is 13 residues long. CDR3 protein: CARRQSSYNEQFF. CDR3 nucleotide sequence: TGCGCCAGGCGACAGAGCTCCTACAATGAGCAGTTCTTC.

The chain combines TRBV29-1 with TRBJ1-2; TRBD1 aligns across 11 bases. Looked up from germline, CDR1 is SQVTM and CDR2 is ANQGSEA. There are 16 residues in the CDR3. Losses at the gene ends were 2 bases for V and 7 bases for J; bases not matched to a gene: 12. The CDR3 DNA sequence: TGCAGCGTTGAAACGGTGCCCGGGACAGGGGGACGTGGCTACACCTTC. Protein: CSVETVPGTGGRGYTF.

The chain combines TRBV11-3 with TRBJ2-1, with TRBD2 identical over 9 bases. The CDR3 totals 17 residues. V shed 0 bases and J 7 bases; nucleotides not matched to a gene: 10. Germline V CDR1 and CDR2: SGHNT, YENEEA. This CDR3 reads CASSLDHAGGDNNEQFF. The CDR3 nucleotides read TGTGCCAGCAGCTTAGATCATGCGGGGGGGGACAATAATGAGCAGTTCTTC.

The chain joins TRBV28 to TRBJ1-3, with unresolved D. The V end lost 2 bases, the J end lost 0 bases, and 8 bases lay between the germline ends. This CDR3 has 15 amino acids. Looked up from germline, CDR1 is MDHEN and CDR2 is SYDVKM. This CDR3 is CASSLRGSSGNTIYF. CDR3 bases: TGTGCCAGCAGTTTACGTGGGAGCTCTGGAAACACCATATATTTT.

The chain combines TRBV7-9 with TRBJ2-7, with 9 bases aligning to TRBD1. Looked up from germline, CDR1 is SEHNR and CDR2 is FQNEAQ (reference sequence). The V segment lost 5 bases and the J segment 2 bases; nucleotides outside the gene matches: 7. This CDR3 comprises 15 residues. The CDR3 protein is CASSPGTGNTYEQYF. As DNA, the CDR3 is TGTGCCAGCAGCCCCGGGACAGGGAATACCTACGAGCAGTACTTC.

The rearrangement uses TRBV7-2 and TRBJ1-1; TRBD1 might be the D (5 bases). Germline V gene sequence: CDR1 SGHTA, CDR2 FQGNSA. The CDR3 is 14 amino acids. Trimming removed 5 bases from V and 3 bases from J, with 13 bases in between. This CDR3 is CASSPSTVHTEAFF. In nucleotides, the CDR3 is TGTGCCAGCAGCCCCTCGACAGTTCACACTGAAGCTTTCTTT.

This chain joins TRBV7-3 and TRBJ2-3, with a tentative D call TRBD1 (6 bases). V gave up 6 bases and J gave up 2 bases, with 12 bases separating them. Germline CDR1 SGHTA, CDR2 FQGTGA. The CDR3 has 14 amino acids. Here the CDR3 reads CASSPTGTTDTQYF. The DNA of the CDR3 is TGTGCCAGCAGTCCTACAGGGACCACAGATACGCAGTATTTT.

A single count supports this clone. The gene calls are TRBV4-2 and TRBJ1-6; no firm D call. CDR3 length: 15 amino acids. Per germline, CDR1 LGHNA and CDR2 YNFKEQ. Between the trimmed V and J ends, which lost 5 bases and 1 base, there was a span of 9 bases. Written as DNA, the CDR3 is TGTGCCAGCAGCATCAGTGGTTCCTATAATTCACCCCTCCACTTT. Translated: CASSISGSYNSPLHF.

This clone came up a few times. This rearrangement joins TRBV4-3 to TRBJ1-4; 10 bases agree with TRBD1. There are 18 residues in the CDR3. Germline V gene sequence: CDR1 LGHNA, CDR2 YSLEER. After removal of 3 bases from V and 6 bases from J, the junction contained 13 bases not matched to a gene. CDR3 sequence reads: CASSQGQGPLLSDEKLFF. The CDR3, as DNA: TGCGCCAGCAGCCAGGGACAGGGGCCCCTCCTGTCGGATGAAAAACTGTTTTTT.

This clone was found a few times. The CDR3, as DNA: TGTGCCTGGAGTCCTGTGGACAGGGGAAATGAAAAACTGTTTTTT. Translated: CAWSPVDRGNEKLFF. V is TRBV30 and J is TRBJ1-4, with 9 nucleotides matching TRBD1. The trim removed 2 bases at V and 5 bases at J, leaving 6 bases unmatched. The germline V gene has CDR1 GTSNPN and CDR2 SVGIG (reference sequence). The CDR3 runs to 15 residues.

The chain carries TRBV5-1 and TRBJ1-1; D is perhaps TRBD1 (5 bases). CDR3 size: 15 residues. Germline V gene sequence: CDR1 SGHRS, CDR2 YFSETQ. With 4 bases removed from V and 4 bases from J, the gap between germline ends came to 17 bases. The CDR3 DNA follows: TGCGCCAGCAGCCGCATTAGCCCGGGGGGCACTGAAGCTTTCTTT. Translation: CASSRISPGGTEAFF.

This rearrangement joins TRBV6-4 to TRBJ2-1; 7 nucleotides line up with TRBD2. From germline, CDR1 is MRHNA and CDR2 SNTAGT. The J segment lost 0 bases and the V segment lost 4 bases, leaving 3 bases of the junction unmatched. There are 15 residues in the CDR3. CDR3 nucleotide sequence: TGTGCCAGCAGTGTTTCTAGCGGCTCCTACAATGAGCAGTTCTTC. Amino acids: CASSVSSGSYNEQFF.

V and J are TRBV2 and TRBJ2-3; 9 bases align to TRBD1. CDR3 size: 17 residues. The germline V gene encodes CDR1 SNHLY and CDR2 FYNNEI. The junction had 11 bases not matched to a gene; V was cut back by 7 bases and J by 0 bases. CDR3 sequence reads: CASKPPTGGTSTDTQYF. In DNA form, the CDR3 reads TGTGCCAGCAAACCACCGACAGGGGGGACTAGCACAGATACGCAGTATTTT. Combining the CDR3 with reference TRBV2 and TRBJ2-3 gives the whole variable domain EPEVTQTPSHQVTQMGQEVILRCVPISNHLYFYWYRQILGQKVEFLVSFYNNEISEKSEIFDDQFSVERPDGSNFTLKIRSTKLEDSAMYFCASKPPTGGTSTDTQYFGPGTRLTVL.

The rearrangement links TRBV14 to TRBJ2-7; D not resolved. The germline CDR1 and CDR2 sequences are SGHDN and FVKESK. The CDR3 has 12 amino acids. Trimming pared 1 base from V and 3 bases from J, leaving 4 bases between. Here the CDR3 DNA reads TGTGCCAGCAGCCAAGCCCGCTACGAGCAGTACTTC. Amino acid sequence: CASSQARYEQYF.

The chain couples TRBV20-1 to TRBJ1-2; D not resolved. The CDR3 covers 11 residues. Looked up from germline, CDR1 is DFQATT and CDR2 is SNEGSKA (reference sequence). The V end lost 6 bases, the J end lost 9 bases, and 14 bases lay between the germline ends. CDR3 residues: CSAAGGSRYTF. The CDR3 DNA reads TGCAGTGCCGCAGGTGGGAGTCGCTACACCTTC.

This clone was observed a handful of times. The rearrangement joins TRBV7-8 to TRBJ2-1, with a weak D call TRBD1 (5 bases). Trimming took off 5 bases at V and 7 bases at J, with 15 bases between the two ends. The CDR3 spans 14 residues. The V gene's germline CDR1 is SGHVS and CDR2 FQNEAQ. CDR3 amino acids: CASSIQRAGNEQFF. CDR3 coding DNA: TGTGCCAGCAGCATCCAACGGGCAGGGAATGAGCAGTTCTTC.

The J gene is TRBJ2-1, the V gene TRBV6-6; a possible D gene is TRBD1 (5 bases). Germline V CDR1 and CDR2: MNHNY, SVGAGI (reference sequence). The CDR3 is made up of 13 amino acids. With 7 bases removed from V and 5 bases from J, the gap between germline ends came to 12 bases. CDR3 nucleotide sequence: TGTGCCAGCAAGAGGCAGGGTAACAATGAGCAGTTCTTC. Translated, it gives CASKRQGNNEQFF.

The V call is TRBV30, the J call TRBJ1-3; no clear D gene. V shed 1 base and J shed 1 base, with 8 bases lying between them. Germline V gene lookup returns CDR1 GTSNPN and CDR2 SVGIG (reference sequence). The CDR3 has 14 residues. The CDR3 protein is CAWSEELSGNTIYF. CDR3 nucleotide sequence: TGTGCCTGGAGTGAAGAGTTGTCTGGAAACACCATATATTTT.

The rearrangement joins TRBV3-1 (or the pseudogene TRBV3-2) to TRBJ2-7; 7 bases align to TRBD1. Germline loops: CDR1 LGHDT, CDR2 YNNKEL (reference sequence). This CDR3 region has 14 residues. Trimming at V came to 3 bases and at J to 4 bases, leaving 6 bases not matched to a gene. The CDR3: CASSQTGLRYEQYF. The CDR3 DNA sequence: TGTGCCAGCAGCCAGACAGGGCTGAGGTACGAGCAGTACTTC.

This clone was seen a few times. The chain has TRBV2 and TRBJ1-5, with D possibly being TRBD1 (6 bases). V was cut by 8 bases and J by 2 bases, with 13 bases left in between. CDR1 is SNHLY, CDR2 FYNNEI, per germline. The CDR3 totals 14 residues. CDR3 amino acids: CASGEPGGNQPQHF. CDR3 bases: TGTGCCAGCGGGGAGCCAGGGGGCAATCAGCCCCAGCATTTT.

This clone was seen a single time. The rearrangement links TRBV5-1 to TRBJ2-7, with a tentative D call TRBD2 (6 bases). Germline assignment: CDR1 SGHRS and CDR2 YFSETQ. The CDR3 consists of 15 residues. The germline V and J ends were trimmed by 0 bases and 0 bases, with 10 bases remaining between them. This CDR3 reads CASSLELGGSYEQYF. For the CDR3, the DNA is TGCGCCAGCAGCTTGGAATTGGGGGGCTCCTACGAGCAGTACTTC.

The chain combines TRBV18 with TRBJ1-2; D remains ambiguous. The germline V and J ends were trimmed by 2 bases and 5 bases, with 18 bases remaining between them. From germline, CDR1 is KGHSH and CDR2 LQKENI. The CDR3 length is 16 residues. CDR3 in DNA: TGTGCCAGCTCACCAAGTACGGCAAGCAACGGGTATGGCTACACCTTC. Amino acid sequence: CASSPSTASNGYGYTF.